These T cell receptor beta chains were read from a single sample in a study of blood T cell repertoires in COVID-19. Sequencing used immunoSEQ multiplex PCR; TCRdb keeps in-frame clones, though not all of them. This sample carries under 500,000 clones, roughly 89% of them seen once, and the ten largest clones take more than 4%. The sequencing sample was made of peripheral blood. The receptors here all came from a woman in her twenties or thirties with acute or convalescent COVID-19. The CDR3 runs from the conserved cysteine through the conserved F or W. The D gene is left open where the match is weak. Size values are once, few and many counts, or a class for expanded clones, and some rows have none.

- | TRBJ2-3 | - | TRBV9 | CASSVEGGARTDTQYF | TGTGCCAGCAGCGTAGAGGGGGGGGCTCGCACAGATACGCAGTATTTT
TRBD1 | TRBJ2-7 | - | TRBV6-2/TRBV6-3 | CASSFNRDRFSYEQYF | TGTGCCAGCAGTTTTAATAGGGACAGGTTCTCCTACGAGCAGTACTTC
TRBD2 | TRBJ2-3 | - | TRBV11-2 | CASSGWTSGATDTQYF | TGTGCCAGCAGCGGTTGGACTAGCGGGGCCACAGATACGCAGTATTTT
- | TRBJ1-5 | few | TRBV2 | CASSRGHPQNQPQHF | TGTGCCAGCAGCCGGGGACACCCTCAGAATCAGCCCCAGCATTTT
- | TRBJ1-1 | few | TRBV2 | CASSPGFLNTEAFF | TGTGCCAGCAGTCCGGGATTCTTGAACACTGAAGCTTTCTTT
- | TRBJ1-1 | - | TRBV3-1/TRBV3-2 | CASSQRSRGAPEAFF | TGTGCCAGCAGCCAAAGAAGTCGGGGGGCTCCTGAAGCTTTCTTT
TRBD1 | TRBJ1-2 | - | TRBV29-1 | CSVDSYPGQGYGYTF | TGCAGCGTTGACTCTTACCCGGGACAGGGCTATGGCTACACCTTC
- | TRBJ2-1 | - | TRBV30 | CALEGGDNEQFF | TGTGCCCTTGAAGGGGGGGACAATGAGCAGTTCTTC
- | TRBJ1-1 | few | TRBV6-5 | CASSNGPEAFF | TGTGCCAGCAGTAATGGGCCTGAAGCTTTCTTT
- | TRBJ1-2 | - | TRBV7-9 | CASSPDTLQGTF | TGTGCCAGCAGCCCCGACACCCTCCAGGGCACCTTC
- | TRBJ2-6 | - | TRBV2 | CASSERDRAANVLTF | TGTGCCAGCAGTGAGCGGGACCGGGCGGCCAACGTCCTGACTTTC
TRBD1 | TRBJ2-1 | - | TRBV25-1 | CASSERQGSSYNEQFF | TGTGCCAGCAGTGAACGACAGGGTAGCTCCTACAATGAGCAGTTCTTC
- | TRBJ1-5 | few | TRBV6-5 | CASSSRGAGGQPQHF | TGTGCCAGCAGTTCCCGCGGGGCCGGGGGTCAGCCCCAGCATTTT
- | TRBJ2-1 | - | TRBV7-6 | CASSFQESSYNEQFF | TGTGCCAGCAGCTTCCAGGAAAGCTCCTACAATGAGCAGTTCTTC
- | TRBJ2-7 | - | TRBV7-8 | CASSLDRTASYEQYF | TGTGCCAGCAGCTTAGATCGAACAGCTTCCTACGAGCAGTACTTC
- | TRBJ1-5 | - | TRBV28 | CASRSVGVLNQPQHF | TGTGCCAGCAGATCCGTCGGGGTCCTGAATCAGCCCCAGCATTTT
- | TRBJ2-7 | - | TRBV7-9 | CASSAGQPLGEQYF | TGTGCCAGCAGCGCAGGACAGCCCCTGGGCGAGCAGTACTTC
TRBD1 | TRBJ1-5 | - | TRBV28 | CASSSTGGSGQPQHF | TGTGCCAGCAGTTCGACAGGGGGCTCAGGTCAGCCCCAGCATTTT
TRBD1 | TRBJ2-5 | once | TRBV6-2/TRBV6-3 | CASSWTGVGETQYF | TGTGCCAGCAGTTGGACAGGGGTCGGGGAGACCCAGTACTTC
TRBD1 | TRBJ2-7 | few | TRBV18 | CASSGLQGAPDGQYF | TGTGCCAGCTCGGGCCTACAGGGGGCGCCGGACGGGCAGTACTTC
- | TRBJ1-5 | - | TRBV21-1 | CASSKYGDRHQPQHF | TGTGCCAGCAGCAAATACGGAGACCGTCATCAGCCCCAGCATTTT
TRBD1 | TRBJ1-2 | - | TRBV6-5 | CASKVNRGLRGYTF | TGTGCCAGCAAAGTGAACAGGGGGTTACGTGGCTACACCTTC
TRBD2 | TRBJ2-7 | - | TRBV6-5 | CAIRTSRGDEQYF | TGTGCCATCCGGACTAGCCGGGGGGACGAGCAGTACTTC
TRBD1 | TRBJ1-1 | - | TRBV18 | CASSPDRLPNTEAFF | TGTGCCAGCTCACCGGACAGGCTCCCGAACACTGAAGCTTTCTTT
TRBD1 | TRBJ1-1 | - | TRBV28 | CASGQTGTALAFF | TGTGCCAGCGGACAAACCGGGACAGCGTTGGCTTTCTTT
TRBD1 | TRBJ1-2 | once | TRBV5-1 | CASSLDTGVNYGYTF | TGCGCCAGCAGCTTGGATACAGGGGTTAACTATGGCTACACCTTC
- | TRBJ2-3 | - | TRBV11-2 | CASSFRGAVDTQYF | TGTGCCAGCAGCTTCCGGGGGGCGGTAGATACGCAGTATTTT
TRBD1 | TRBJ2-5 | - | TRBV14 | CASSQDSISGQGALRETQYF | TGTGCCAGCAGCCAAGATTCTATTAGCGGACAGGGGGCGTTAAGAGAGACCCAGTACTTC
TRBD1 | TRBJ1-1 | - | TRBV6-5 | CASSSSGTGYPAEAFF | TGTGCCAGCAGTTCTTCCGGGACAGGGTATCCCGCTGAAGCTTTCTTT
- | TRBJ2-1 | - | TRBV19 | CASKVNRVSYNEQFF | TGTGCCAGTAAGGTGAACAGGGTCTCTTACAATGAGCAGTTCTTC
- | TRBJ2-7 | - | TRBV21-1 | CASRFVSGQPYEQYF | TGTGCCAGCAGGTTCGTCTCAGGACAGCCCTACGAGCAGTACTTC
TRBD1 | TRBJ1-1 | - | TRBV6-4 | CASSYPGQIFEAFF | TGTGCCAGCAGTTACCCGGGACAGATTTTTGAAGCTTTCTTT
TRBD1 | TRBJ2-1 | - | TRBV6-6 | CASSYRTGTNEQFF | TGTGCCAGCAGTTATAGGACAGGGACGAATGAGCAGTTCTTC
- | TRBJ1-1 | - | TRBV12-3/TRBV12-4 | CASSGGGNTEAFF | TGTGCCAGCAGTGGGGGAGGGAACACTGAAGCTTTCTTT
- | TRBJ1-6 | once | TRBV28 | CASRSGQNNSPLHF | TGTGCCAGCAGATCAGGACAAAATAATTCACCCCTCCACTTT
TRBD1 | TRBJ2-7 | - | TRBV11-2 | CASSSGGELYEQYF | TGTGCCAGCAGCTCAGGGGGCGAACTCTACGAGCAGTACTTC
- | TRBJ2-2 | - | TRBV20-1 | CSASSGANTGELFF | TGCAGTGCTAGTTCAGGGGCGAACACCGGGGAGCTGTTTTTT
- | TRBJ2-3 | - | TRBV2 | CASIRDTNTDTQYF | TGTGCCAGCATCCGGGACACCAACACAGATACGCAGTATTTT
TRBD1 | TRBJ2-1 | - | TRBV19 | CASSIVGTGYNEQFF | TGTGCCAGTAGTATTGTAGGGACAGGGTACAATGAGCAGTTCTTC
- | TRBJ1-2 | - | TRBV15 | CATSRDLTGGGGYTF | TGTGCCACCAGCAGAGATCTAACGGGTGGCGGGGGCTACACCTTC
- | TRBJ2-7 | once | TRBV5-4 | CASSSRDSYYEQYF | TGTGCCAGCAGCTCGCGGGACTCCTACTACGAGCAGTACTTC
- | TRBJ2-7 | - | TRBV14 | CASSGGPSLSYEQYF | TGTGCCAGCAGCGGCGGGCCATCTCTCTCTTACGAGCAGTACTTC
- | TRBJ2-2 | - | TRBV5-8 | CASSLVGANTGELFF | TGTGCCAGCAGCTTGGTCGGAGCGAACACCGGGGAGCTGTTTTTT
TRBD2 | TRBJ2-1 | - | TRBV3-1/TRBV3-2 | CASSHERGDEQFF | TGTGCCAGCAGCCACGAGCGGGGGGATGAGCAGTTCTTC
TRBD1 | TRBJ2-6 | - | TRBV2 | CASIGGPNSGANVLTF | TGTGCCAGCATAGGGGGCCCTAACTCTGGGGCCAACGTCCTGACTTTC
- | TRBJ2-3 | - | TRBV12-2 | CASRSHVGAPDTQYF | TGTGCAAGTCGCTCTCACGTTGGGGCCCCAGATACGCAGTATTTT
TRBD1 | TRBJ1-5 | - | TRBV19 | CASSIEWSDRINQPQHF | TGTGCCAGTAGTATAGAATGGTCGGACAGGATTAATCAGCCCCAGCATTTT
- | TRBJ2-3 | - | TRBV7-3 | CASSLVSGSTDTQYF | TGTGCCAGCAGCTTAGTGTCGGGGAGCACAGATACGCAGTATTTT
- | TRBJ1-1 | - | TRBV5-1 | CASSLEPGQNTEAFF | TGCGCCAGCAGCCTCGAACCGGGACAGAACACTGAAGCTTTCTTT
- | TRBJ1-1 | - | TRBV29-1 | CSVGDIEAFF | TGCAGCGTTGGGGACATTGAAGCTTTCTTT